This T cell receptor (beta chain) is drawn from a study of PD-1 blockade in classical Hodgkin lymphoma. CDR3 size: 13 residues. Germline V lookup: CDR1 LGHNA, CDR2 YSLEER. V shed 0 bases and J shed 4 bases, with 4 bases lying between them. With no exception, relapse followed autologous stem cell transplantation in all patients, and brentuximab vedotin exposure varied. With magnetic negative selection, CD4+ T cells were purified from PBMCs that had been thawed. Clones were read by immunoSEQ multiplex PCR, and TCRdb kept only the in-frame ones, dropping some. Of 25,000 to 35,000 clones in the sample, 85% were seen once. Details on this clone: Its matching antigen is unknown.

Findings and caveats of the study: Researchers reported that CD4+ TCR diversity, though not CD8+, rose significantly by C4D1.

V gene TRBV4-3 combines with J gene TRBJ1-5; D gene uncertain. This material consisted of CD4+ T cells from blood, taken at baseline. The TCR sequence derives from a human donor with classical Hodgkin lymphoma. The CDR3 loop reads CASSQDRNQPQHF. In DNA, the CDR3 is TGCGCCAGCAGCCAAGATCGGAATCAGCCCCAGCATTTT.